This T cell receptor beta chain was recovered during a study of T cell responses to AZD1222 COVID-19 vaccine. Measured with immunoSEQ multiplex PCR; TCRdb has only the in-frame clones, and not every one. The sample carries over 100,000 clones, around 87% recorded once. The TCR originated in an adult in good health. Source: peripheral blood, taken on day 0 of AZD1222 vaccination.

The CDR3 DNA is TGTGCCAGCAGCTTAACGGGGGGCCACAATGAGCAGTTCTTC. It encodes CASSLTGGHNEQFF. This chain uses TRBV7-3 with TRBJ2-1, with D perhaps assigned TRBD1 or TRBD2 (6 bases each). This CDR3 is 14 amino acids long. V was shortened by 0 bases and J by 5 bases, with 8 bases between the two germline ends. Per the germline V gene, CDR1 is SGHTA and CDR2 is FQGTGA. The full variable domain, its missing parts supplied by reference TRBV7-3 and TRBJ2-1, is GAGVSQTPSNKVTEKGKYVELRCDPISGHTALYWYRQSLGQGPEFLIYFQGTGAADDSGLPNDRFFAVRPEGSVSTLKIQRTERGDSAVYLCASSLTGGHNEQFFGPGTRLTVL.